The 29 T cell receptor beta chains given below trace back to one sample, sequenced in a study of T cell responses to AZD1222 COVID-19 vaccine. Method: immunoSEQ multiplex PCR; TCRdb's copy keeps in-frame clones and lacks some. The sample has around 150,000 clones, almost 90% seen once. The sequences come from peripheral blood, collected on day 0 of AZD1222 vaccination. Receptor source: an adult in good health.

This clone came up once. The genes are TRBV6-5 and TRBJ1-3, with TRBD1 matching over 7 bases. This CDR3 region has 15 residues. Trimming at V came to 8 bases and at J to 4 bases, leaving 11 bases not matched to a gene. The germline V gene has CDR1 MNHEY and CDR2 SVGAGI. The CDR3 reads CASRDYGTAGNTIYF. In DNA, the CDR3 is TGTGCCAGCCGGGACTACGGGACAGCCGGAAACACCATATATTTT.

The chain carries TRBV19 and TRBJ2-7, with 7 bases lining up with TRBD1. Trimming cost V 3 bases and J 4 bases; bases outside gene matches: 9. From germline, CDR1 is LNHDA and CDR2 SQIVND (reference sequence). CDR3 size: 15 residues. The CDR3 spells CASSIRTGTDYEQYF. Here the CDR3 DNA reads TGTGCCAGTAGTATTAGGACCGGGACAGATTACGAGCAGTACTTC.

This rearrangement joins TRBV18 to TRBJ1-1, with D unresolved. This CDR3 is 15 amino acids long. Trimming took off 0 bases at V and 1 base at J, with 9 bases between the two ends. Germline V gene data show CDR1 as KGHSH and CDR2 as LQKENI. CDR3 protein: CASSPPPGRNTEAFF. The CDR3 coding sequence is TGTGCCAGCTCACCACCGCCAGGACGGAACACTGAAGCTTTCTTT. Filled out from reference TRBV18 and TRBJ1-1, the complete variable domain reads NAGVMQNPRHLVRRRGQEARLRCSPMKGHSHVYWYRQLPEEGLKFMVYLQKENIIDESGMPKERFSAEFPKEGPSILRIQQVVRGDSAAYFCASSPPPGRNTEAFFGQGTRLTVV.

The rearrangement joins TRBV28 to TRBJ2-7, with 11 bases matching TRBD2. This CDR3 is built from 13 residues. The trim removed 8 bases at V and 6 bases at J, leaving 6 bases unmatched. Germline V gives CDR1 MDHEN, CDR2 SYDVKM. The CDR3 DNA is TGTGCCAGCCTGCTAGCGGGGGGTGGCGAGCAGTACTTC. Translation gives CASLLAGGGEQYF.

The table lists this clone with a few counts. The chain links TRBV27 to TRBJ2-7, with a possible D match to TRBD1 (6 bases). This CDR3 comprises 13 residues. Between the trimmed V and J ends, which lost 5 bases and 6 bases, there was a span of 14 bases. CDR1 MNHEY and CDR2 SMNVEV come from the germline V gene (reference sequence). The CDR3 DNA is TGTGCCAGCAGTCACCGACAGGTCGGCGAGCAGTACTTC. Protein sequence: CASSHRQVGEQYF.

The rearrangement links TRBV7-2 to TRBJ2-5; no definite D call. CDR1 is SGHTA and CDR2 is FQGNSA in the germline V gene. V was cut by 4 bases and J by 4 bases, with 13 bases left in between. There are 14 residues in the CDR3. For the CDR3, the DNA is TGTGCCAGCAGCTCCCCGTTAAGGGTAGAGACCCAGTACTTC. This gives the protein CASSSPLRVETQYF.

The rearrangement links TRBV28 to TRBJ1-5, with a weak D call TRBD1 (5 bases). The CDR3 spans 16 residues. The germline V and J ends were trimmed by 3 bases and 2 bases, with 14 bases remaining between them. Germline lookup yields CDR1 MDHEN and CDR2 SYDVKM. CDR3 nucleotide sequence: TGTGCCAGCAGTTTTCGCCAGGGAAGTGGCAATCAGCCCCAGCATTTT. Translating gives CASSFRQGSGNQPQHF.

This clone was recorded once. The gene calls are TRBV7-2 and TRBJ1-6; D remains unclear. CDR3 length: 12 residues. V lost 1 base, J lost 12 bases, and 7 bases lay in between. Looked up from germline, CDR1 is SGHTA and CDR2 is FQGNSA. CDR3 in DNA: TGTGCCAGCAGCTTAGGAACGATACCCCTCCACTTT. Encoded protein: CASSLGTIPLHF.

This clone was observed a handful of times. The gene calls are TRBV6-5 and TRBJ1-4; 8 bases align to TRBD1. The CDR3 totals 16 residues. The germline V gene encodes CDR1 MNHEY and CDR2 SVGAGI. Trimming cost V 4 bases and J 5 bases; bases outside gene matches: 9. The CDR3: CASSWTPGTGNEKLFF. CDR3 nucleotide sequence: TGTGCCAGCAGTTGGACTCCGGGGACAGGAAATGAAAAACTGTTTTTT.

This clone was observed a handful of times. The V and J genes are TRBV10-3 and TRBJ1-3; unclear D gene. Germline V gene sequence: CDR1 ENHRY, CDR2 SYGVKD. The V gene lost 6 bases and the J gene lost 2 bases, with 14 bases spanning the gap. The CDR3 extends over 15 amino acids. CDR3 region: CAIRAGTFTGNTIYF. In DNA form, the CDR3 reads TGTGCCATCAGGGCAGGAACCTTTACTGGAAACACCATATATTTT.

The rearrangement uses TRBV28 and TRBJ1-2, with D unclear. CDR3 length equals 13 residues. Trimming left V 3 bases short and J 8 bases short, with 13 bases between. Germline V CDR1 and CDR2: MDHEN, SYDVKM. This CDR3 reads CASSLDGLRGYTF. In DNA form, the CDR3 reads TGTGCCAGCAGTTTGGACGGTCTGAGAGGCTACACCTTC.

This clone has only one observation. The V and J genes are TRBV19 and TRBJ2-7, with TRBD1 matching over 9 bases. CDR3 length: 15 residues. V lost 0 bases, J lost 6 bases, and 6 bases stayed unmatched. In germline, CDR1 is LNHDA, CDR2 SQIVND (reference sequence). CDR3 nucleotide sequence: TGTGCCAGTAGTATAGATGGGACAGGGTTAGGCGAGCAGTACTTC. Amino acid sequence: CASSIDGTGLGEQYF.

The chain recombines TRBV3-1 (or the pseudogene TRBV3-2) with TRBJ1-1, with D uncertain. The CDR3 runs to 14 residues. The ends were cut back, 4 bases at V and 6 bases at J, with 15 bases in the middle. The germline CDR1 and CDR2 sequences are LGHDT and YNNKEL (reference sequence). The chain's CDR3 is CASSRVPGRSEAFF. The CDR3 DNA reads TGTGCCAGCAGCCGGGTCCCCGGGAGGTCTGAAGCTTTCTTT.

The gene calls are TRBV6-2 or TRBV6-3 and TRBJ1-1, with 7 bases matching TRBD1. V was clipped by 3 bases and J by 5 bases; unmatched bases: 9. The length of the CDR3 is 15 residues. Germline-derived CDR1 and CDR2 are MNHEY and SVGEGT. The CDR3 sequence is CASSYPGGGETEAFF. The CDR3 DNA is TGTGCCAGCAGTTATCCAGGGGGGGGTGAGACTGAAGCTTTCTTT.

The CDR3, as DNA: TGTGCCAGCAGCTTCGGCGGGAGTTCCTACGAGCAGTACTTC. Its translation is CASSFGGSSYEQYF. This rearrangement joins TRBV7-9 to TRBJ2-7; 7 bases are shared with TRBD2. The CDR3 contains 14 residues. Trimming cost V 3 bases and J 1 base; bases outside gene matches: 3. The V gene's germline CDR1 is SEHNR and CDR2 FQNEAQ (reference sequence).

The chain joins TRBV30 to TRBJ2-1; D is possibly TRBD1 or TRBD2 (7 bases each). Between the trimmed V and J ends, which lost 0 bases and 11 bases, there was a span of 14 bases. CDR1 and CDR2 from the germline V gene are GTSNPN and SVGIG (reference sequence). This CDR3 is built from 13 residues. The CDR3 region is CAWSVGGDSQQFF. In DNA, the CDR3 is TGTGCCTGGAGTGTTGGGGGGGACAGCCAGCAGTTCTTC.

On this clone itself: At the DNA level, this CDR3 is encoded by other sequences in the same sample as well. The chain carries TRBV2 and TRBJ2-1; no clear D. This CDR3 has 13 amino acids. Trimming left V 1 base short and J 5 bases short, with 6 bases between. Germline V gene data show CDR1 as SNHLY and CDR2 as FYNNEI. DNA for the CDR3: TGTGCCAGCAGTGAAGGGCGTGACAATGAGCAGTTCTTC. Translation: CASSEGRDNEQFF.

The CDR3 coding sequence is TGTGCCAGCAGTTTGGTGGCAGCTACCGACCGGACCGGAAACACCATATATTTT. Translated: CASSLVAATDRTGNTIYF. J is TRBJ1-3 and V is TRBV7-8; no firm D call. Germline V gene sequence: CDR1 SGHVS, CDR2 FQNEAQ. This CDR3 has 18 amino acids. Deletions cut 6 bases from V and 4 bases from J, with 25 bases between.

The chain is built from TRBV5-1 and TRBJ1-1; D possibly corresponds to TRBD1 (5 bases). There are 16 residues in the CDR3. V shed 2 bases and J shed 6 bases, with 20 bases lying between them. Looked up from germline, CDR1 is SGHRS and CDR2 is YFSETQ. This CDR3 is CASSFQLADSQPEAFF. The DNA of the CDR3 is TGCGCCAGCAGCTTCCAACTAGCAGACAGCCAACCTGAAGCTTTCTTT.

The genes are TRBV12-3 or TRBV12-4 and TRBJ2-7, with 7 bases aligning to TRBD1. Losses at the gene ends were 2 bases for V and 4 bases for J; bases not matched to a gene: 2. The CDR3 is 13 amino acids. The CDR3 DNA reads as TGTGCCAGCAGTTTAAACAGGGGTTACGAGCAGTACTTC. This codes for CASSLNRGYEQYF.

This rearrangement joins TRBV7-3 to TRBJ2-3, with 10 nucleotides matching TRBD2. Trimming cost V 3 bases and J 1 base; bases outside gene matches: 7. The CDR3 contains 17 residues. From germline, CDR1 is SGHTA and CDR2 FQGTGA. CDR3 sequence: CASSFTSGVIGTDTQYF. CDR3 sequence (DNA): TGTGCCAGCAGCTTCACTAGCGGGGTTATCGGCACAGATACGCAGTATTTT.

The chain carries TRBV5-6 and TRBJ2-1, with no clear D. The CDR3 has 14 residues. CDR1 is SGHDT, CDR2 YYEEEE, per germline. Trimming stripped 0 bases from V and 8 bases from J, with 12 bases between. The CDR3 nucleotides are TGTGCCAGCAGCTTGGGGGGTTTTGGTGATGAGCAGTTCTTC. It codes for CASSLGGFGDEQFF.

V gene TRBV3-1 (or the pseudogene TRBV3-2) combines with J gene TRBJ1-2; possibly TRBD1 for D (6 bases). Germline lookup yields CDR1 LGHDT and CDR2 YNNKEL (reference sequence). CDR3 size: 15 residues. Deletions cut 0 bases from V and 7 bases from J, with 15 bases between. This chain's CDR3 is CASSQEGGRVFGYTF. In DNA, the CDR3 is TGTGCCAGCAGCCAAGAGGGGGGCAGGGTTTTTGGCTACACCTTC.

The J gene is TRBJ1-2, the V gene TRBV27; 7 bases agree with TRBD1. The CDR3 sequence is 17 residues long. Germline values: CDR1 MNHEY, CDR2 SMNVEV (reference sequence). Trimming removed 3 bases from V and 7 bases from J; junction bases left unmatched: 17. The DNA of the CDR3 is TGTGCCAGCAGTTTTATGGACCCCCTGACAGGGTTTGTTGGCTACACCTTC. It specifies CASSFMDPLTGFVGYTF.

CDR3 in DNA: TGTGCCAGCAGTGCGGCCGGGGGGCTCACCTACGAGCAGTACTTC. Translated: CASSAAGGLTYEQYF. V is TRBV7-9 and J is TRBJ2-7; weak D call: TRBD2 (7 bases). Per germline, CDR1 SEHNR and CDR2 FQNEAQ (reference sequence). The CDR3 contains 15 residues. The V gene lost 6 bases and the J gene lost 2 bases, with 17 bases spanning the gap.

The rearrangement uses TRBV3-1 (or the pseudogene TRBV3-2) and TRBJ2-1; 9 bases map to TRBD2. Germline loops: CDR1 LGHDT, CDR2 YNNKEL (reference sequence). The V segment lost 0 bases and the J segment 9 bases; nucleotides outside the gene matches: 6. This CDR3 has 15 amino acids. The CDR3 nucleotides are TGTGCCAGCAGCCAAGATCGTAGCGGGAGTGGTGAGCAGTTCTTC. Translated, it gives CASSQDRSGSGEQFF.

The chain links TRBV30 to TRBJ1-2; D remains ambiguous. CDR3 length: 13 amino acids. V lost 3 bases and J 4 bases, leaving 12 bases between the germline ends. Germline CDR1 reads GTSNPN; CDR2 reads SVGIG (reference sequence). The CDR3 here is CAWSHDTSYGYTF. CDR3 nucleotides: TGTGCCTGGAGCCATGACACGAGCTATGGCTACACCTTC.

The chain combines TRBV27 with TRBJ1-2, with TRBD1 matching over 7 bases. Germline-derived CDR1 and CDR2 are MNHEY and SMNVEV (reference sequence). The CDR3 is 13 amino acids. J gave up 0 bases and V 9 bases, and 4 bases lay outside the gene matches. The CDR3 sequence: CASSRGPNYGYTF. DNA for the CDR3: TGTGCCAGTAGTAGGGGGCCTAACTATGGCTACACCTTC.

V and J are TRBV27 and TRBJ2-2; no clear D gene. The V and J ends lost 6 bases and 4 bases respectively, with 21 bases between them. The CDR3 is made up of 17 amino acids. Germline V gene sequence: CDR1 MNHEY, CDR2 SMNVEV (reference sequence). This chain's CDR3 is CASSHLPVRRTTGELFF. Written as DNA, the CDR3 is TGTGCCAGCAGCCACCTCCCTGTAAGGCGGACCACCGGGGAGCTGTTTTTT.